The 9 T cell receptor beta chains below all came from one sample that was sequenced in a study of cytomegalovirus exposure and HLA in healthy donors. PCR employed 60 Vbeta and 13 Jbeta primers. Assay used: immunoSEQ multiplex PCR; TCRdb lists only in-frame clones, some missing. This sample yields 200,000 or so clones, of which over 75% are seen a single time; around 0.21% belongs to the top ten. The sample taken for sequencing was PBMCs. The source is a girl less than two years old in good health and CMV-seronegative.

CDR3 protein: CSVVLAGTYYEQYF. For the CDR3, the DNA is TGCAGCGTCGTCCTAGCGGGTACCTACTACGAGCAGTACTTC. This chain joins TRBV29-1 and TRBJ2-7; 8 positions match TRBD2. The CDR3 sequence is 14 residues long. The germline CDR1 and CDR2 sequences are SQVTM and ANQGSEA. V was clipped by 6 bases and J by 3 bases; unmatched bases: 10.

The V call is TRBV30, the J call TRBJ2-3; D ambiguous. CDR1 is GTSNPN, CDR2 SVGIG, per germline (reference sequence). The CDR3 is made up of 11 amino acids. V lost 5 bases, J lost 6 bases, and 9 bases lay in between. CDR3 coding DNA: TGTGCCTGGGGTGCTATGGATACGCAGTATTTT. This codes for CAWGAMDTQYF.

Note on this clone: Additional DNA sequences in this sample encode the identical CDR3. The rearrangement uses TRBV6-5 and TRBJ2-2; 13 positions agree with TRBD2. CDR3 length: 15 amino acids. J was trimmed by 5 bases and V by 7 bases; bases with no gene match: 4. CDR1 and CDR2 (germline): MNHEY, SVGAGI. CDR3 amino acids: CASTLLAGGTGELFF. CDR3 DNA: TGTGCCAGCACCTTACTAGCGGGGGGGACCGGGGAGCTGTTTTTT.

The gene calls are TRBV7-9 and TRBJ2-1; TRBD2 might be the D (5 bases). Germline CDR1 and CDR2: SEHNR and FQNEAQ (reference sequence). The germline V and J ends were trimmed by 0 bases and 8 bases, with 17 bases remaining between them. This CDR3 spans 16 amino acids. The CDR3 DNA reads as TGTGCCAGCAGCTTAGCCACTAGAGGGAGCCTCGATGAGCAGTTCTTC. As protein: CASSLATRGSLDEQFF.

The chain joins TRBV19 to TRBJ2-1, with a weak D call TRBD2 (5 bases). The V gene lost 10 bases and the J gene lost 7 bases, with 17 bases spanning the gap. The CDR3 covers 13 residues. Per the germline V gene, CDR1 is LNHDA and CDR2 is SQIVND (reference sequence). The CDR3 spells CAIQADPGNEQFF. In DNA form, the CDR3 reads TGTGCCATCCAAGCCGATCCGGGGAATGAGCAGTTCTTC.

A single count supports this clone. The CDR3 DNA reads as TGTGCCAGCGGTCCGGACAGGGTGGGGGAGACCCAGTACTTC. Its translation: CASGPDRVGETQYF. V is TRBV2 and J is TRBJ2-5, with 8 bases lining up with TRBD1. Germline CDR1 SNHLY, CDR2 FYNNEI. This CDR3 comprises 14 residues. After removal of 8 bases from V and 5 bases from J, the junction contained 10 bases not matched to a gene.

The chain employs TRBV9 and TRBJ2-5, with TRBD2 identical over 8 bases. This CDR3 region has 16 residues. V lost 4 bases and J lost 3; bases outside the gene matches: 11. The germline CDR1 and CDR2 sequences are SGDLS and YYNGEE. The CDR3 DNA reads as TGTGCCAGCAGCCCGGGAGGGCTAGCGAGAAAAGAGACCCAGTACTTC. It encodes CASSPGGLARKETQYF.

The rearrangement uses TRBV10-3 and TRBJ2-3; 10 bases are a match to TRBD1. Looked up from germline, CDR1 is ENHRY and CDR2 is SYGVKD. The V segment lost 8 bases and the J segment 1 base; nucleotides outside the gene matches: 0. The CDR3 consists of 13 residues. The CDR3 sequence: CAIGTGGTDTQYF. As DNA, the CDR3 is TGTGCCATCGGGACAGGGGGCACAGATACGCAGTATTTT.

The rearrangement links TRBV5-1 to TRBJ2-5; 10 bases agree with TRBD2. The junction had 8 bases not matched to a gene; V was cut back by 3 bases and J by 3 bases. CDR1 and CDR2 (germline): SGHRS, YFSETQ. The CDR3 sequence is 16 residues long. CDR3 DNA: TGCGCCAGCAGCTGGAACATCCTAGCGGGAGAAGAGACCCAGTACTTC. This sequence encodes CASSWNILAGEETQYF.